The clone carrying this TCR beta chain was counted once. The source of the sample is a study of blood T cell repertoires in COVID-19. Donors of Cohort 3 who recovered were those that had two negative PCRs, clearance, or symptom resolution. V was pared by 7 bases and J by 5 bases, with 16 bases of the junction left unmatched. The germline V gene encodes CDR1 MDHEN and CDR2 SYDVKM. This CDR3 has 16 amino acids. The method was immunoSEQ multiplex PCR; TCRdb's version includes in-frame clones alone and lacks a portion of them. This repertoire shows over 300,000 clones, around 89% found once; its top ten account for 9.5%.

The sequence came from a woman aged 40 to 49 who had recovered from COVID-19. What was sequenced was PBMCs or T cells enriched from blood (not recorded which). The rearrangement links TRBV28 to TRBJ2-5, with TRBD1 identical over 7 bases. The CDR3 DNA reads as TGTGCCAGCACCGTAACCACCAGAGGGGGCGTTGAGACCCAGTACTTC. This sequence encodes CASTVTTRGGVETQYF.